This TCR beta chain emerged from a study of identical twins. General observations from the study: In beta out-of-frame sequences, the excess sharing between twins was weaker. Low generation-probability sequences were in excess among twin-shared out-of-frame alpha sequences. The conclusions drew on cross-sectional statistical analysis instead of tracking the same donors.

This clonotype was seen only a few times. Its target is unknown. Trimming took off 1 base at V and 0 bases at J, with 20 bases between the two ends. CDR1 and CDR2 from the germline V gene are SSHAT and FNYEAQ (reference sequence). This CDR3 is 19 amino acids long. Unique molecular identifiers were present on cDNA, and template switching added a universal primer site. TCRdb re-called the 5' RACE reads through MiXCR, storing one row per CDR3 protein. The table has about 810,000 distinct CDR3 sequences, around an eighth seen once; the top ten hold roughly 1.5%. This sample also appeared in a second study, on yellow fever vaccine responses in identical twins.

Sequencing was performed on PBMCs. This receptor was identified in a woman between 18 and 29 years old in good health. The chain links TRBV7-7 to TRBJ2-3; D perhaps matches TRBD2 (5 bases). CDR3 nucleotide sequence: TGTGCCAGCAGCTTAGGTCCGGCCCGGACTCGTGCTAGCACAGATACGCAGTATTTT. Protein: CASSLGPARTRASTDTQYF.